Below, 32 T cell receptor beta chains from the same sample are listed, as sequenced in a study of cytomegalovirus exposure and HLA in healthy donors. The PCR used 60 Vbeta and 13 Jbeta primers. Libraries were prepared by immunoSEQ multiplex PCR; TCRdb keeps only in-frame clonotypes and omits some of them. Found here are roughly 220,000 clones, roughly 80% of them singletons; the top ten hold 1.5% to 2%. The sequenced sample was PBMCs. The receptors here all came from a man aged 45-65 years in good health and CMV-seronegative.

The V gene is TRBV5-1, the J gene TRBJ2-1, with 9 bases fitting TRBD1. CDR1 SGHRS and CDR2 YFSETQ come from the germline V gene. This CDR3 is 12 amino acids long. The trim removed 2 bases at V and 15 bases at J, leaving 6 bases unmatched. The CDR3 protein is CASSLGTGMSFF. CDR3 DNA: TGCGCCAGCAGCTTAGGGACAGGGATGTCGTTCTTC.

CDR3 sequence reads: CASSQVDEAEAFF. The CDR3 DNA reads TGTGCCAGCAGCCAAGTAGACGAGGCTGAAGCTTTCTTT. The V call is TRBV4-2, the J call TRBJ1-1; no clear D. The CDR3 has 13 residues. CDR1 is LGHNA and CDR2 is YNFKEQ in the germline V gene. The V end was cut by 1 base, the J end by 6 bases, with 9 bases between.

This chain links TRBV5-1 with TRBJ1-1; 8 bases line up with TRBD1. The CDR3 totals 15 residues. CDR1 SGHRS and CDR2 YFSETQ come from the germline V gene. V was clipped by 0 bases and J by 0 bases; unmatched bases: 1. CDR3 sequence: CASSLVQGVNTEAFF. The DNA of the CDR3 is TGCGCCAGCAGCTTGGTACAGGGGGTGAACACTGAAGCTTTCTTT.

The genes are TRBV28 and TRBJ2-3, with D possibly TRBD2 on 5 matching bases. Germline V gene sequence: CDR1 MDHEN, CDR2 SYDVKM. The ends were cut back, 3 bases at V and 0 bases at J, with 22 bases in the middle. The CDR3 is 19 amino acids. CDR3 in DNA: TGTGCCAGCAGTTTGGAAGGCCGCGGTTCGACGGGAAGCACAGATACGCAGTATTTT. It translates to CASSLEGRGSTGSTDTQYF.

This clone occurred a few times. The chain recombines TRBV11-1 with TRBJ2-3, with D maybe TRBD1 (5 bases). Per the germline V gene, CDR1 is SGHAT and CDR2 is FQDESV (reference sequence). Trimming cost V 1 base and J 1 base, with 9 bases left between them. This CDR3 spans 15 amino acids. The CDR3 DNA reads as TGTGCCAGCAGCTTAGGGGGCCGAGGCACAGATACGCAGTATTTT. Translation gives CASSLGGRGTDTQYF.

The J gene is TRBJ2-3, the V gene TRBV7-9, with 10 bases aligning to TRBD2. The CDR3 loop spans 14 amino acids. V lost 6 bases and J lost 5; bases outside the gene matches: 5. CDR1 and CDR2 from the germline V gene are SEHNR and FQNEAQ (reference sequence). Here the CDR3 DNA reads TGTGCCAGCAGACGTGGGACTAGCGTAGATACGCAGTATTTT. Its protein product is CASRRGTSVDTQYF. The full variable domain, rest sourced from reference TRBV7-9 and TRBJ2-3, is DTGVSQNPRHKITKRGQNVTFRCDPISEHNRLYWYRQTLGQGPEFLTYFQNEAQLEKSRLLSDRFSAERPKGSFSTLEIQRTEQGDSAMYLCASRRGTSVDTQYFGPGTRLTVL.

This chain uses TRBV27 with TRBJ1-2; possibly TRBD1 for D (5 bases). The CDR3 sequence is 14 residues long. Germline loops: CDR1 MNHEY, CDR2 SMNVEV (reference sequence). V was shortened by 3 bases and J by 2 bases, with 10 bases between the two germline ends. CDR3 coding DNA: TGTGCCAGCAGTTTGTGGGCAGGGAACTATGGCTACACCTTC. Encoded protein: CASSLWAGNYGYTF.

V and J are TRBV4-2 and TRBJ2-3, with a weak D call TRBD2 (6 bases). CDR1 LGHNA and CDR2 YNFKEQ come from the germline V gene. The CDR3 totals 15 residues. The V gene lost 2 bases and the J gene lost 3 bases, with 12 bases spanning the gap. CDR3 DNA sequence: TGTGCCAGCAGCCAACTTGTTGCGGGAACAGATACGCAGTATTTT. Encoded protein: CASSQLVAGTDTQYF.

The chain recombines TRBV29-1 with TRBJ2-1, with D uncertain. V gave up 3 bases and J gave up 5 bases, with 8 bases separating them. CDR1 is SQVTM and CDR2 is ANQGSEA in the germline V gene. CDR3 size: 12 residues. The CDR3 sequence is CSVDGQNNEQFF. CDR3 nucleotides: TGCAGCGTTGATGGTCAGAACAATGAGCAGTTCTTC.

V is TRBV11-2 and J is TRBJ2-7, with 7 bases matching TRBD1. The CDR3 runs 14 residues. Germline V gene sequence: CDR1 SGHAT, CDR2 FQNNGV. J was trimmed by 4 bases and V by 3 bases; bases with no gene match: 6. DNA of the CDR3: TGTGCCAGCAGCTTGTACACAGGGGCTTACGAGCAGTACTTC. Protein sequence: CASSLYTGAYEQYF. The full variable domain, with the rest looked up from reference TRBV11-2 and TRBJ2-7, is EAGVAQSPRYKIIEKRQSVAFWCNPISGHATLYWYQQILGQGPKLLIQFQNNGVVDDSQLPKDRFSAERLKGVDSTLKIQPAKLEDSAVYLCASSLYTGAYEQYFGPGTRLTVT.

The V call is TRBV15, the J call TRBJ2-3; tentatively, D is TRBD2 (6 bases). Germline lookup yields CDR1 LNHNV and CDR2 YYDKDF (reference sequence). The CDR3 is 15 residues long. V was shortened by 5 bases and J by 0 bases, with 12 bases between the two germline ends. The CDR3, as DNA: TGTGCCACCAGCCATAGCGGCTCTAGCACAGATACGCAGTATTTT. Translation gives CATSHSGSSTDTQYF.

The chain joins TRBV6-5 to TRBJ2-7; TRBD2 is a possible D gene (6 bases). Germline values: CDR1 MNHEY, CDR2 SVGAGI. This CDR3 comprises 15 residues. The ends were cut back, 10 bases at V and 0 bases at J, with 19 bases in the middle. CDR3 sequence: CATRRREDLSYEQYF. The CDR3 DNA sequence: TGTGCCACTCGGAGGAGGGAGGACCTCTCCTACGAGCAGTACTTC.

This chain uses TRBV18 with TRBJ2-5, with D tentatively TRBD2 (6 bases). Germline V gene sequence: CDR1 KGHSH, CDR2 LQKENI. Trimming took off 3 bases at V and 5 bases at J, with 13 bases between the two ends. This CDR3 contains 14 residues. The CDR3 sequence: CASSPTIGGETQYF. In DNA, the CDR3 is TGTGCCAGCTCACCTACCATCGGAGGGGAGACCCAGTACTTC.

This clone has just a few counts. The J gene is TRBJ2-1, the V gene TRBV2, with D maybe TRBD2 (6 bases). Germline assignment: CDR1 SNHLY and CDR2 FYNNEI. This CDR3 has 19 amino acids. Trimming shortened V by 0 bases and J by 4 bases, and 22 bases separated the two germline ends. In DNA form, the CDR3 reads TGTGCCAGCAGTGAAGCCCCGCGCTTCGGTAGCGGCAAGTACAATGAGCAGTTCTTC. This gives the protein CASSEAPRFGSGKYNEQFF.

J is TRBJ1-5 and V is TRBV19, with TRBD1 matching over 12 bases. The CDR3 has 15 residues. The ends lost 3 bases at V and 6 bases at J; junction bases unmatched: 3. Looked up from germline, CDR1 is LNHDA and CDR2 is SQIVND (reference sequence). DNA for the CDR3: TGTGCCAGTAGTATTGGGACAGGGGGCACTCAGCCCCAGCATTTT. Translating it yields CASSIGTGGTQPQHF.

The V and J genes are TRBV19 and TRBJ2-1; unclear D gene. Germline CDR1 reads LNHDA; CDR2 reads SQIVND (reference sequence). V lost 5 bases to trimming and J lost 6 bases, with 8 bases between them. The CDR3 covers 12 residues. The CDR3 nucleotides are TGTGCCAGTAGTTCTAATTTCAATGAGCAGTTCTTC. Its translation is CASSSNFNEQFF. The variable domain in full, completed from reference TRBV19 and TRBJ2-1, reads DGGITQSPKYLFRKEGQNVTLSCEQNLNHDAMYWYRQDPGQGLRLIYYSQIVNDFQKGDIAEGYSVSREKKESFPLTVTSAQKNPTAFYLCASSSNFNEQFFGPGTRLTVL.

The V and J genes are TRBV4-1 and TRBJ1-2, with 7 nucleotides matching TRBD1. Germline V CDR1 and CDR2: MGHRA, YSYEKL. CDR3 length: 15 residues. Trimming at V came to 1 base and at J to 4 bases, leaving 6 bases not matched to a gene. The CDR3 is CASSQGFGTVYGYTF. In DNA, the CDR3 is TGCGCCAGCAGCCAAGGCTTCGGGACAGTCTATGGCTACACCTTC.

This clone showed up just a few times. The chain uses TRBV5-5 and TRBJ2-3; possible D gene TRBD1, 6 bases. Looked up from germline, CDR1 is SGHKS and CDR2 is YYEKEE (reference sequence). The CDR3 is 14 amino acids. Trimming pared 3 bases from V and 2 bases from J, leaving 10 bases between. The CDR3 loop is CASSSSGVTDTQYF. The CDR3 DNA sequence: TGTGCCAGCAGCTCCTCAGGGGTCACAGATACGCAGTATTTT.

The V and J genes are TRBV28 and TRBJ2-3; 7 positions agree with TRBD1. CDR1 is MDHEN and CDR2 is SYDVKM in the germline V gene. There are 14 residues in the CDR3. The V gene end was trimmed by 7 bases and the J gene end by 0 bases; junction bases not matched to a gene: 4. The CDR3 loop reads CASNLRGSTDTQYF. The CDR3 bases are TGTGCCAGCAATCTCAGGGGGAGCACAGATACGCAGTATTTT.

The chain combines TRBV5-6 with TRBJ2-5, with TRBD1 matching 7 bases. The DNA end is a closer match to TRBJ2-7, so the J assignment may be wrong. From germline, CDR1 is SGHDT and CDR2 YYEEEE. The CDR3 has 13 residues. CDR3 sequence: CASSPGQSYEQYF. The CDR3 nucleotides are TGTGCCAGCAGCCCGGGACAGTCCTACGAGCAGTACTTC.

This clone was picked up one time. This sequence joins TRBV2 and TRBJ1-2, with 7 bases lining up with TRBD1. Unmatched junction bases numbered 9, after V lost 6 bases and J lost 5 bases. The CDR3 runs to 14 residues. The germline V gene encodes CDR1 SNHLY and CDR2 FYNNEI. Written as DNA, the CDR3 is TGTGCCAGCAGAAGGGGGACAGAAAAGTATGGCTACACCTTC. It is translated as CASRRGTEKYGYTF.

The chain employs TRBV28 and TRBJ2-1; 9 bases are a match to TRBD2. With V trimmed by 5 bases and J by 6 bases, 11 bases remained unmatched. Per germline, CDR1 MDHEN and CDR2 SYDVKM. This CDR3 has 16 residues. CDR3 nucleotides: TGTGCCAGCAGTGAGTCGATAGCGGGAGTGGGCAATGAGCAGTTCTTC. It translates to CASSESIAGVGNEQFF.

In its sample, this clone was seen a few times. The chain recombines TRBV15 with TRBJ2-2; tentative D call: TRBD2 (6 bases). Germline CDR1 is LNHNV and CDR2 is YYDKDF (reference sequence). The germline V and J ends were trimmed by 8 bases and 5 bases, with 15 bases remaining between them. The CDR3 sequence is 14 residues long. DNA of the CDR3: TGTGCCACCCGACTGGAGGGGCGGACCGGGGAGCTGTTTTTT. This sequence encodes CATRLEGRTGELFF.

The DNA of the CDR3 is TGTGCCAGCAGCCCATACAGGGAGAATGGCTACACCTTC. Translated: CASSPYRENGYTF. V is TRBV7-9 and J is TRBJ1-2; possible D gene TRBD1, 6 bases. Germline V CDR1 and CDR2: SEHNR, FQNEAQ (reference sequence). Between the trimmed V and J ends, which lost 5 bases and 6 bases, there was a span of 13 bases. CDR3 size: 13 residues.

The rearrangement links TRBV19 to TRBJ1-5; 12 nucleotides line up with TRBD1. The germline gives CDR1 LNHDA, CDR2 SQIVND (reference sequence). The trim removed 1 base at V and 5 bases at J, leaving 6 bases unmatched. The CDR3 has 17 amino acids. CDR3 sequence: CASSIGLGTGGHQPQHF. The CDR3 bases are TGTGCCAGTAGTATAGGACTTGGGACAGGGGGCCATCAGCCCCAGCATTTT. Full variable domain (rest looked up from reference TRBV19 and TRBJ1-5): DGGITQSPKYLFRKEGQNVTLSCEQNLNHDAMYWYRQDPGQGLRLIYYSQIVNDFQKGDIAEGYSVSREKKESFPLTVTSAQKNPTAFYLCASSIGLGTGGHQPQHFGDGTRLSIL.

Concerning this clone: Its ends do not fully match the called genes, so a read error is possible. Other DNA variants within this sample encode the same CDR3. The rearrangement joins TRBV5-1 to TRBJ2-7; TRBD2 matches 8 bases. Germline loops: CDR1 SGHRS, CDR2 YFSETQ. The CDR3 has 14 residues. The CDR3 nucleotides read TGTGCCAGCAGCTTTAGCGGGAACTCCTACGAGCAGTACTTC. As protein: CASSFSGNSYEQYF.

The chain couples TRBV19 to TRBJ2-2; maybe TRBD2 (7 bases). Trimming shortened V by 6 bases and J by 5 bases, and 13 bases separated the two germline ends. The CDR3 is 14 residues long. Germline V CDR1 and CDR2: LNHDA, SQIVND (reference sequence). In DNA form, the CDR3 reads TGTGCCAGTAGGAGGGGAGGGGGTACCGGGGAGCTGTTTTTT. It translates to CASRRGGGTGELFF. Full variable domain (outside the CDR3, taken from reference TRBV19 and TRBJ2-2): DGGITQSPKYLFRKEGQNVTLSCEQNLNHDAMYWYRQDPGQGLRLIYYSQIVNDFQKGDIAEGYSVSREKKESFPLTVTSAQKNPTAFYLCASRRGGGTGELFFGEGSRLTVL.

The chain combines TRBV9 with TRBJ2-3; 13 nucleotides align to TRBD2. After removal of 3 bases from V and 5 bases from J, the junction contained 12 bases not matched to a gene. The CDR3 covers 18 residues. The germline gives CDR1 SGDLS, CDR2 YYNGEE. CDR3 bases: TGTGCCAGCAGCGACCAACCGGGGACTAGCGGGAAAGGAGATACGCAGTATTTT. Protein product: CASSDQPGTSGKGDTQYF.

The chain links TRBV30 to TRBJ1-4; D perhaps matches TRBD1 (6 bases). This CDR3 has 14 residues. Germline CDR1 is GTSNPN and CDR2 is SVGIG (reference sequence). The V end was cut by 5 bases, the J end by 8 bases, with 18 bases between. Written as DNA, the CDR3 is TGTGCCTGGGCAGTCGGAGGGGGAGGGGAAAAACTGTTTTTT. This encodes CAWAVGGGGEKLFF.

The CDR3 here is CASSLRTGQSYEQYF. DNA of the CDR3: TGCGCCAGCAGCTTGAGGACAGGGCAGTCCTACGAGCAGTACTTC. V usage is TRBV5-1 and J usage is TRBJ2-7, with 8 bases identical to TRBD1. The CDR3 totals 15 residues. Germline V gene data show CDR1 as SGHRS and CDR2 as YFSETQ. V gave up 1 base and J gave up 1 base; unmatched junction bases: 4.

This chain connects TRBV7-9 to TRBJ2-7, with TRBD2 matching over 8 bases. From germline, CDR1 is SEHNR and CDR2 FQNEAQ (reference sequence). With V trimmed by 5 bases and J by 7 bases, 10 bases remained unmatched. CDR3 length equals 14 residues. The chain's CDR3 is CASSLGTRVAEQYF. The CDR3 DNA follows: TGTGCCAGCAGCCTCGGGACTAGAGTGGCAGAGCAGTACTTC.

The J gene is TRBJ2-5, the V gene TRBV11-2; D ambiguous. The J call may be faulty, since TRBJ2-7 better matches the DNA end. The CDR3 covers 11 residues. The germline V gene has CDR1 SGHAT and CDR2 FQNNGV. The CDR3 nucleotides are TGTGCCAGCAGCTTATACCACGAGCAGTACTTC. As protein: CASSLYHEQYF.